These 24 T cell receptor beta chains were sequenced from one sample in a study of blood T cells in healthy people across ages. A second PCR, run for about 6 to 11 cycles, used a sample-barcoded 5' primer plus a J-beta primer mix. TCRdb reanalysed the 5' RACE reads using MiXCR and keeps one entry per CDR3 protein. This repertoire shows 920,000 or so distinct CDR3 sequences, 35% to 50% found once; its top ten account for 15% to 20%. The sample comprised blood. The receptors originated from a woman aged 60-75 years in good health.

This rearrangement joins TRBV25-1 to TRBJ2-1, with D perhaps TRBD2 (6 bases). CDR3 length: 12 amino acids. Germline assignment: CDR1 MGHDK and CDR2 SYGVNS. V was cut by 6 bases and J by 11 bases, with 14 bases left in between. The CDR3 bases are TGTGCCAGCAGGGACGGAGGGGAAAAGCAGTTCTTC. This gives the protein CASRDGGEKQFF.

This chain uses TRBV6-6 with TRBJ2-5; 9 bases are a match to TRBD2. The V gene end was trimmed by 0 bases and the J gene end by 5 bases; junction bases not matched to a gene: 4. CDR3 length: 15 residues. CDR1 and CDR2 from the germline V gene are MNHNY and SVGAGI (reference sequence). The DNA for the CDR3 is TGTGCCAGCAGTTACTCCGCTCTAGCGGGGGAGACCCAGTACTTC. This encodes CASSYSALAGETQYF.

In this sample, this clonotype turned up a few times. This sequence joins TRBV27 and TRBJ2-7; 12 nucleotides line up with TRBD2. The trim removed 2 bases at V and 3 bases at J, leaving 8 bases unmatched. The CDR3 runs to 17 residues. Germline V CDR1 and CDR2: MNHEY, SMNVEV (reference sequence). CDR3: CASSLGTSGPKGYEQYF. CDR3 coding DNA: TGTGCCAGCAGTTTAGGGACTAGCGGGCCTAAAGGCTACGAGCAGTACTTC.

This clonotype has more than one count but fewer than ten. The rearrangement links TRBV27 to TRBJ2-3; 9 bases are shared with TRBD2. Germline CDR1 is MNHEY and CDR2 is SMNVEV (reference sequence). J lost 4 bases, V lost 3 bases, and 5 bases had no gene match. The CDR3 runs to 15 residues. This CDR3 reads CASSLGLALADTQYF. For the CDR3, the DNA is TGTGCCAGCAGTTTGGGACTAGCTTTGGCAGATACGCAGTATTTT.

This clonotype was detected only a few times. The V and J genes are TRBV28 and TRBJ2-2; unclear D gene. The V gene lost 3 bases and the J gene lost 4 bases, with 6 bases spanning the gap. The CDR3 runs 13 residues. Germline CDR1 and CDR2: MDHEN and SYDVKM. The CDR3 region is CASSLMGTGELFF. CDR3 DNA: TGTGCCAGCAGTTTGATGGGCACCGGGGAGCTGTTTTTT.

This clonotype appeared a few times. The gene calls are TRBV20-1 and TRBJ2-3; 8 nucleotides line up with TRBD2. Losses at the gene ends were 4 bases for V and 4 bases for J; bases not matched to a gene: 13. The CDR3 contains 16 residues. Germline loops: CDR1 DFQATT, CDR2 SNEGSKA (reference sequence). As DNA, the CDR3 is TGCAGTGCTACATCCAAAGCGGGAGAAATTGCAGATACGCAGTATTTT. Its protein product is CSATSKAGEIADTQYF.

This clonotype was detected only a few times. This sequence joins TRBV3-1 and TRBJ2-7; D is undetermined. The J call is doubtful: the DNA matches TRBJ2-5 better. CDR1 is LGHDT and CDR2 is YNNKEL in the germline V gene (reference sequence). The length of the CDR3 is 16 residues. The CDR3: CASSRSRTVRPETQYF. The CDR3 DNA follows: TGTGCCAGCAGCCGATCCAGGACCGTACGTCCTGAGACCCAGTACTTC.

The V call is TRBV2, the J call TRBJ2-4; D unresolved. Germline-derived CDR1 and CDR2 are SNHLY and FYNNEI. V was clipped by 4 bases and J by 0 bases, with 7 bases between them. The CDR3 is 14 amino acids. The DNA of the CDR3 is TGTGCCAGCAGTGGTCGACTAGCCAAAAACATTCAGTACTTC. Protein: CASSGRLAKNIQYF.

The gene calls are TRBV5-1 and TRBJ2-7; a possible D gene is TRBD1 (7 bases). Per germline, CDR1 SGHRS and CDR2 YFSETQ. The CDR3 consists of 13 residues. Trimming pared 4 bases from V and 4 bases from J, leaving 12 bases between. CDR3 amino acids: CASSAGQLYEQYF. The CDR3 DNA is TGCGCCAGCAGCGCGGGACAGTTATACGAGCAGTACTTC.

This chain connects TRBV28 to TRBJ2-5, with D possibly TRBD1 on 8 matching bases. The J call may be in error: the DNA end matches TRBJ2-7 better. The CDR3 has 15 residues. Germline loops: CDR1 MDHEN, CDR2 SYDVKM. The CDR3 reads CASSYTGGETHEQYF. The DNA of the CDR3 is TGTGCCAGCAGTTACACAGGGGGGGAAACCCACGAGCAGTACTTC.

This clonotype was observed a few times. The genes are TRBV7-6 and TRBJ2-1; a possible D gene is TRBD2 (5 bases). Trimming left V 1 base short and J 4 bases short, with 17 bases between. The CDR3 spans 17 residues. The germline V gene encodes CDR1 SGHVS and CDR2 FNYEAQ. This CDR3 is CASSLDSREYQYNEQFF. CDR3 nucleotide sequence: TGTGCCAGCAGCTTAGATTCGAGGGAGTACCAATACAATGAGCAGTTCTTC. The variable domain in full, with the rest retrieved from reference TRBV7-6 and TRBJ2-1, is GAGVSQSPRYKVTKRGQDVALRCDPISGHVSLYWYRQALGQGPEFLTYFNYEAQQDKSGLPNDRFSAERPEGSISTLTIQRTEQRDSAMYRCASSLDSREYQYNEQFFGPGTRLTVL.

This clonotype was detected only a few times. CDR3 sequence reads: CASSPTGITYEQYF. The CDR3, as DNA: TGTGCCAGCAGTCCGACCGGGATCACCTACGAGCAGTACTTC. The chain links TRBV12-3 or TRBV12-4 to TRBJ2-7; tentative D call: TRBD2 (5 bases). There are 14 residues in the CDR3. V gave up 5 bases and J gave up 2 bases, with 13 bases separating them.

J is TRBJ2-1 and V is TRBV18; D not resolved. Trimming took off 3 bases at V and 5 bases at J, with 11 bases between the two ends. This CDR3 is built from 14 residues. The germline CDR1 and CDR2 sequences are KGHSH and LQKENI. Written as DNA, the CDR3 is TGTGCCAGCTCACCCGCCCGAGCCCACAATGAGCAGTTCTTC. Its translation is CASSPARAHNEQFF.

The chain combines TRBV11-2 with TRBJ1-2, with TRBD1 matching 7 bases. Germline CDR1 SGHAT, CDR2 FQNNGV. CDR3 length equals 15 residues. Trimming cost V 5 bases and J 4 bases; bases outside gene matches: 10. CDR3 nucleotides: TGTGCCAGCAGCCCCGGACAGGTTTCCTCCTATGGCTACACCTTC. It encodes CASSPGQVSSYGYTF.

The chain combines TRBV29-1 with TRBJ2-1; 10 nucleotides agree with TRBD2. TRBJ2-7 explains the end of the DNA better; the J call may be wrong. Germline V gene sequence: CDR1 SQVTM, CDR2 ANQGSEA. The CDR3 covers 16 residues. CDR3 region: CSFSSGGGGMYNEQYF. CDR3 nucleotide sequence: TGCAGCTTCTCCAGCGGGGGGGGTGGGATGTACAATGAGCAGTACTTC.

The chain joins TRBV4-2 to TRBJ1-1, with D unresolved. V was trimmed by 0 bases and J by 7 bases, leaving 9 bases between them. Germline values: CDR1 LGHNA, CDR2 YNFKEQ. The CDR3 runs 13 residues. The CDR3 reads CASSQDTDREAFF. The CDR3 bases are TGTGCCAGCAGCCAAGATACGGACCGTGAAGCTTTCTTT.

The V call is TRBV6-1, the J call TRBJ1-4, with TRBD1 identical over 9 bases. The CDR3 spans 16 residues. Germline assignment: CDR1 MNHNS and CDR2 SASEGT. Trimming at V came to 3 bases and at J to 7 bases, leaving 9 bases not matched to a gene. The CDR3 DNA sequence: TGTGCCAGCAGTGATCGGACAGGGGTGGGTAGTGAAAAACTGTTTTTT. Translating it yields CASSDRTGVGSEKLFF.

This clonotype has a handful of counts. V usage is TRBV2 and J usage is TRBJ1-1; D ambiguous. V was trimmed by 6 bases and J by 1 base, leaving 6 bases between them. This CDR3 region has 12 residues. Germline loops: CDR1 SNHLY, CDR2 FYNNEI. The CDR3 bases are TGTGCCAGCAGGCAGGAGAACACTGAAGCTTTCTTT. Amino acid sequence: CASRQENTEAFF.

This clonotype was found a few times. The chain couples TRBV7-9 to TRBJ2-3; D call uncertain. Germline V gene sequence: CDR1 SEHNR, CDR2 FQNEAQ (reference sequence). There are 13 residues in the CDR3. The V gene lost 6 bases and the J gene lost 2 bases, with 9 bases spanning the gap. CDR3 residues: CASSSPFTDTQYF. CDR3 in DNA: TGTGCCAGCAGTTCCCCCTTCACAGATACGCAGTATTTT.

This chain connects TRBV7-9 to TRBJ1-2; tentative D call: TRBD1 (5 bases). The germline V gene has CDR1 SEHNR and CDR2 FQNEAQ (reference sequence). The CDR3 has 18 amino acids. Trimming took 1 base from V and 0 from J, leaving 18 bases between them. Written as DNA, the CDR3 is TGTGCCAGCAGCTTAGGATCCGCAGGGCGGTCTACTAACTATGGCTACACCTTC. Its protein is CASSLGSAGRSTNYGYTF.

There are many counts of this clonotype. The chain links TRBV28 to TRBJ2-5; 9 bases map to TRBD1. This CDR3 has 15 residues. The germline V gene has CDR1 MDHEN and CDR2 SYDVKM. V shed 6 bases and J 1 base; nucleotides not matched to a gene: 6. The CDR3 loop reads CASSTGTGSQETQYF. DNA for the CDR3: TGTGCCAGCAGCACCGGGACAGGGTCCCAAGAGACCCAGTACTTC.

The V call is TRBV30, the J call TRBJ1-2, with 7 bases matching TRBD1. This CDR3 has 13 residues. Germline V gives CDR1 GTSNPN, CDR2 SVGIG (reference sequence). The ends lost 5 bases at V and 7 bases at J; junction bases unmatched: 10. CDR3: CAWVQGISCGYTF. The CDR3 DNA is TGTGCCTGGGTACAGGGGATTAGCTGTGGCTACACCTTC.

With respect to this clonotype: At one of its ends the junction is not consistent with the germline gene, which may arise from a read error. DNA for the CDR3: TGTGCCAGCACCTTAACCGGACTAGCGGGGGGCAAGCAGTTCTTC. This gives the protein CASTLTGLAGGKQFF. The rearrangement joins TRBV7-8 to TRBJ2-1, with 14 bases identical to TRBD2. This CDR3 has 15 residues. Germline V lookup: CDR1 SGHVS, CDR2 FQNEAQ.

The chain links TRBV27 to TRBJ2-7; 11 nucleotides agree with TRBD1. With 5 bases clipped from V and 7 bases from J, the junction kept 13 bases outside the gene matches. The germline CDR1 and CDR2 sequences are MNHEY and SMNVEV (reference sequence). The CDR3 contains 16 residues. The CDR3 DNA reads TGTGCCAGCAGTCCGGACAGGGGGCGCAGAGTGAGGGAGCAGTACTTC. Translation gives CASSPDRGRRVREQYF.